The rows below give T cell receptor beta chains drawn from one sample of a study of untreated major depressive disorder. The table came from immunoSEQ multiplex PCR; TCRdb's copy has only in-frame clones and leaves some out. The sample yields more than 10,000 clones, about nine tenths seen once. The sequenced sample consisted of CD4+ T cells from PBMCs. These receptors were obtained from a man between 25 and 39 years old with major depressive disorder. Each CDR3 is given with its conserved first and last residue. Where a row states a size, it is once, few, many or the class of an expanded clone; other rows omit it.

>14|-|TRBJ1-1|TRBV27
CASSWSYLDTEAFF
>15|-|TRBJ1-1|TRBV28
CASSSPGRGDPEAFF
>14|-|TRBJ2-1|TRBV5-1
CASSLATGVGEQFF
>13|-|TRBJ2-5|TRBV27
CASSFGHAATQYF
>12|-|TRBJ2-5|TRBV2
CAGGRLQETQYF
>15|-|TRBJ2-1|TRBV5-1
CASSWTSGDTNEQFF
>14|-|TRBJ1-2|TRBV11-2
CASSAGTASYGYTF
>14|-|TRBJ2-7|TRBV5-1
CASSSGGGGYEQYF
>16|-|TRBJ1-6|TRBV2
CASRMGPTGINSPLHF
>11|-|TRBJ2-2|TRBV20-1
CSATFGGELFF
>14|once|TRBJ2-5|TRBV5-1
CASSIQTGGETQYF
>20|-|TRBJ2-1|TRBV9
CASSVAASGGSLSSYNEQFF
>14|-|TRBJ1-6|TRBV19
CASTSGPFNSPLHF
>15|-|TRBJ1-2|TRBV28
CASSVNLRGLNGYTF
>15|-|TRBJ1-4|TRBV5-1
CASSLAGTPDEKLFF
>19|-|TRBJ1-6|TRBV7-6
CASSLCGHNPGPYNSPLHF
>12|-|TRBJ1-1|TRBV28
CASSLQNTEAFF
>14|-|TRBJ2-3|TRBV6-5
CASNGGGARYTQYF
>15|-|TRBJ2-2|TRBV10-2
CASTPRGRNTGELFF
>13|-|TRBJ1-3|TRBV18
CASSRDFGDTIYF
>11|-|TRBJ1-1|TRBV6-6
CASSYSHEAFF
>15|-|TRBJ1-2|TRBV28
CASSIIRDENYGYTF
>14|-|TRBJ2-4|TRBV5-1
CASRPESAKNIQYF
>13|-|TRBJ1-2|TRBV28
CASRSGVNYGYTF
>13|once|TRBJ1-4|TRBV7-8
CASSSRLDEKLFF
>14|-|TRBJ1-1|TRBV11-2
CASSLAGLNTEAFF
>11|-|TRBJ2-7|TRBV7-9
CASSLVYEQYF
>15|-|TRBJ2-1|TRBV6-1
CASGDRGSSYNEQFF
>13|-|TRBJ2-7|TRBV5-1
CASSSHSGYEQYF
>14|-|TRBJ1-2|TRBV5-4
CASSLRAARDGYTF
>16|-|TRBJ2-2|TRBV5-4
CASSLDVGMNTGELFF
>14|once|TRBJ1-2|TRBV2
CASIPMTGYVGYTF
>14|-|TRBJ2-3|TRBV2
CASSENPGTDTQYF
>11|-|TRBJ2-5|TRBV18
CASSPQETQYF
>14|-|TRBJ2-7|TRBV6-5
CASSQTGGSYEQYF
>15|-|TRBJ2-5|TRBV5-1
CASSLASGGGETQYF
>16|-|TRBJ2-2|TRBV7-2
CASSSRTTQLTGELFF
>13|-|TRBJ1-6|TRBV10-3
CAISVSYNSPLHF
>12|-|TRBJ1-5|TRBV5-6
CASSLGDQPQHF
>13|-|TRBJ1-6|TRBV6-6
CASSYPYNSPLHF
>16|-|TRBJ1-3|TRBV5-1
CASSPGHLSSGNTIYF
>16|-|TRBJ1-3|TRBV7-8
CASSLGIGLAGNTIYF